Below, 26 T cell receptor beta chains from the same sample are listed, as sequenced in a study of T cells during gluten challenge in celiac disease. Lineage-negative, tetramer-binding CD3+ CD4+ cells lacking CD45RA and CD62L but expressing integrin beta7 were gated. Paired single-cell TRA and TRB sequences were amplified by three nested PCRs with multiplexed primers. Each CDR3 protein is one row after TCRdb ran MiXCR on the single-cell sequencing reads. The sample holds approximately 350 distinct CDR3 sequences, around half seen once. The sequencing used gluten-specific CD4+ T cells sorted from blood using tetramers, collected at baseline or on day 6, 14 or 28 of gluten challenge (not recorded which). These receptors were taken from a male donor with celiac disease.

Comments on this clonotype: One junction end does not reproduce the germline sequence, and a read error may be involved. The chain links TRBV7-3 to TRBJ2-3; D remains ambiguous. Germline V gene lookup returns CDR1 SGHTA and CDR2 FQGTGA. The CDR3 is 13 residues long. The CDR3 is CVSSIRATDTQYF. The CDR3 DNA reads as TGTGTCAGCAGCATACGGGCCACAGATACGCAGTATTTT.

J is TRBJ2-5 and V is TRBV29-1; D remains unclear. The length of the CDR3 is 12 residues. Per the germline V gene, CDR1 is SQVTM and CDR2 is ANQGSEA. V lost 4 bases and J lost 4, with 10 bases in between. The DNA of the CDR3 is TGCAGCGTTGGGGCAGGCTCAGAGACCCAGTACTTC. Its protein product is CSVGAGSETQYF.

This clonotype was seen a few times. The CDR3 loop is CATISLSPGQINSPLHF. CDR3 nucleotides: TGTGCCACCATCAGCCTAAGCCCCGGACAGATCAATTCACCCCTCCACTTT. The chain recombines TRBV24-1 with TRBJ1-6; maybe TRBD1 (6 bases). The CDR3 is 17 amino acids. Germline CDR1 is KGHDR and CDR2 is SFDVKD. The V and J ends lost 8 bases and 7 bases respectively, with 23 bases between them.

The CDR3 bases are TGTGCCAGCAGCTTAAGGGACAGGGATGGCTACACCTTC. Protein product: CASSLRDRDGYTF. The chain employs TRBV7-9 and TRBJ1-2, with TRBD1 matching over 9 bases. V lost 2 bases, J lost 6 bases, and 1 base stayed unmatched. Germline lookup yields CDR1 SEHNR and CDR2 FQNEAQ (reference sequence). The CDR3 has 13 residues. Full variable domain (rest looked up from reference TRBV7-9 and TRBJ1-2): DTGVSQNPRHKITKRGQNVTFRCDPISEHNRLYWYRQTLGQGPEFLTYFQNEAQLEKSRLLSDRFSAERPKGSFSTLEIQRTEQGDSAMYLCASSLRDRDGYTFGSGTRLTVV.

This CDR3 is CASKPTGMSYNEQFF. The CDR3 nucleotides are TGTGCCAGTAAACCGACAGGGATGTCCTACAATGAGCAGTTCTTC. The chain combines TRBV19 with TRBJ2-1; the match to TRBD1 covers 7 bases. With V trimmed by 7 bases and J by 1 base, 7 bases remained unmatched. Germline V gene lookup returns CDR1 LNHDA and CDR2 SQIVND (reference sequence). The CDR3 runs to 15 residues.

This chain connects TRBV7-2 to TRBJ2-5, with a tentative D call TRBD1 (7 bases). The CDR3 is 14 residues long. Germline CDR1 is SGHTA and CDR2 is FQGNSA. V was shortened by 2 bases and J by 5 bases, with 12 bases between the two germline ends. The CDR3 DNA follows: TGTGCCAGCAGCTTAAGGCCAGGGGGGGAGACCCAGTACTTC. It codes for CASSLRPGGETQYF. Using reference TRBV7-2 and TRBJ2-5 for the parts outside the CDR3, the full variable domain is GAGVSQSPSNKVTEKGKDVELRCDPISGHTALYWYRQSLGQGLEFLIYFQGNSAPDKSGLPSDRFSAERTGGSVSTLTIQRTQQEDSAVYLCASSLRPGGETQYFGPGTRLLVL.

The chain couples TRBV20-1 to TRBJ2-4, with D perhaps matching TRBD1 or TRBD2 (5 bases each). The CDR3 totals 12 residues. The germline V gene encodes CDR1 DFQATT and CDR2 SNEGSKA (reference sequence). The V end was cut by 4 bases, the J end by 7 bases, with 11 bases between. As DNA, the CDR3 is TGCAGTGCTATGGGACCGCGGAACATTCAGTACTTC. Its protein is CSAMGPRNIQYF.

The chain has TRBV10-2 and TRBJ2-7, with D possibly matching TRBD2 (6 bases). Germline-derived CDR1 and CDR2 are WSHSY and SAAADI. The CDR3 totals 14 residues. Trimming left V 7 bases short and J 0 bases short, with 13 bases between. This CDR3 is CASILGSLSYEQYF. The CDR3 coding sequence is TGCGCCAGCATTCTCGGGAGCCTCTCCTACGAGCAGTACTTC.

This clonotype was counted a few times. V gene TRBV12-3 or TRBV12-4 combines with J gene TRBJ2-5, with D uncertain. This CDR3 is built from 13 residues. Trimming left V 4 bases short and J 1 base short, with 7 bases between. This chain's CDR3 is CASSWSAQETQYF. DNA for the CDR3: TGTGCCAGCAGTTGGAGCGCCCAAGAGACCCAGTACTTC.

This clonotype was recorded a few times. The rearrangement joins TRBV29-1 to TRBJ1-1, with TRBD1 identical over 9 bases. The V gene's germline CDR1 is SQVTM and CDR2 ANQGSEA. With V trimmed by 4 bases and J by 4 bases, 4 bases remained unmatched. This CDR3 comprises 13 residues. The CDR3 here is CSVGLTGGTEAFF. Written as DNA, the CDR3 is TGCAGCGTTGGCTTGACAGGGGGCACTGAAGCTTTCTTT. The full variable domain, in which reference TRBV29-1 and TRBJ1-1 provide the parts outside the CDR3, is SAVISQKPSRDICQRGTSLTIQCQVDSQVTMMFWYRQQPGQSLTLIATANQGSEATYESGFVIDKFPISRPNLTFSTLTVSNMSPEDSSIYLCSVGLTGGTEAFFGQGTRLTVV.

The chain recombines TRBV5-1 with TRBJ1-6; perhaps TRBD1 as D (6 bases). V was trimmed by 3 bases and J by 6 bases, leaving 19 bases between them. Germline lookup yields CDR1 SGHRS and CDR2 YFSETQ. This CDR3 is built from 17 residues. As DNA, the CDR3 is TGCGCCAGCAGCTCCTCCGACAGGTGGCGATCTAATTCACCCCTCCACTTT. It codes for CASSSSDRWRSNSPLHF.

V usage is TRBV12-3 or TRBV12-4 and J usage is TRBJ1-4; D is undetermined. The CDR3 runs to 17 residues. V was shortened by 4 bases and J by 4 bases, with 19 bases between the two germline ends. The CDR3, as DNA: TGTGCCAGCAGTTCTCCACTTTCGGGTACGGGTAATGAAAAACTGTTTTTT. Protein sequence: CASSSPLSGTGNEKLFF.

Of note for this clonotype: An end of the junction does not agree with germline; a read error may underlie this. The J gene is TRBJ1-5, the V gene TRBV2; weak D call: TRBD1 (6 bases). This CDR3 contains 15 residues. Per germline, CDR1 SNHLY and CDR2 FYNNEI. CDR3 nucleotides: TGTACCAGCAGTATCACAGGGTATAGCAATCAGCCCCAGCATTTT. Translated: CTSSITGYSNQPQHF.

This clonotype has ten or more counts. The V and J genes are TRBV7-2 and TRBJ1-3; 9 bases map to TRBD1. V lost 2 bases and J lost 3; bases outside the gene matches: 2. There are 15 residues in the CDR3. CDR1 and CDR2 from the germline V gene are SGHTA and FQGNSA. CDR3 sequence reads: CASSLRTGDGNTIYF. The CDR3 region has the DNA TGTGCCAGCAGCTTAAGGACAGGGGATGGAAACACCATATATTTT.

This rearrangement joins TRBV5-6 to TRBJ2-7; 8 nucleotides align to TRBD2. The CDR3 has 18 amino acids. The J segment lost 0 bases and the V segment lost 4 bases, leaving 15 bases of the junction unmatched. Germline V gene data show CDR1 as SGHDT and CDR2 as YYEEEE. As DNA, the CDR3 is TGTGCCAGCAGCCCCTTCGGTCACAAAGCGGGAGTCTCCTACGAGCAGTACGTC. Its protein is CASSPFGHKAGVSYEQYV.

This clonotype is classed as hyperexpanded. The chain couples TRBV7-6 to TRBJ2-1; 10 bases line up with TRBD1. The CDR3 totals 14 residues. CDR1 and CDR2 from the germline V gene are SGHVS and FNYEAQ. The trim removed 4 bases at V and 7 bases at J, leaving 4 bases unmatched. CDR3 nucleotides: TGTGCCAGCAGCTGGGGGACAGGGGATAATGAGCAGTTCTTC. Translating gives CASSWGTGDNEQFF.

This clonotype has only a few counts. The chain joins TRBV7-3 to TRBJ2-3; D not certain. The V gene's germline CDR1 is SGHTA and CDR2 FQGTGA. Trimming took 3 bases from V and 6 from J, leaving 10 bases between them. The CDR3 contains 13 residues. The CDR3 nucleotides are TGTGCCAGCAGCTTCAGGAGTTTTGATACGCAGTATTTT. Translation: CASSFRSFDTQYF. The full variable domain, with the rest looked up from reference TRBV7-3 and TRBJ2-3, is GAGVSQTPSNKVTEKGKYVELRCDPISGHTALYWYRQSLGQGPEFLIYFQGTGAADDSGLPNDRFFAVRPEGSVSTLKIQRTERGDSAVYLCASSFRSFDTQYFGPGTRLTVL.

The CDR3 loop reads CASSQDRFNEKLFF. CDR3 bases: TGCGCCAGCAGCCAGGACAGGTTTAATGAAAAACTGTTTTTT. The chain links TRBV4-3 to TRBJ1-4; 7 positions match TRBD1. Trimming cost V 3 bases and J 4 bases; bases outside gene matches: 2. The germline CDR1 and CDR2 sequences are LGHNA and YSLEER. CDR3 length: 14 residues.

This clonotype has just a few counts. The V gene is TRBV20-1, the J gene TRBJ2-1; maybe TRBD2 (5 bases). V was trimmed by 5 bases and J by 3 bases, leaving 8 bases between them. This CDR3 region has 12 residues. Germline CDR1 reads DFQATT; CDR2 reads SNEGSKA (reference sequence). As DNA, the CDR3 is TGCAGTGCTGACTACCTCTACAATGAGCAGTTCTTC. As protein: CSADYLYNEQFF.

Within the sample, this clonotype is hyperexpanded. The J gene is TRBJ2-5, the V gene TRBV19; 7 bases are a match to TRBD2. Looked up from germline, CDR1 is LNHDA and CDR2 is SQIVND (reference sequence). The CDR3 length is 14 residues. V lost 1 base, J lost 5 bases, and 4 bases stayed unmatched. CDR3 DNA: TGTGCCAGTAGTATAGGGACTAGAGGCGAGACCCAGTACTTC. Translation: CASSIGTRGETQYF.

This clonotype is categorized as medium-sized. The chain couples TRBV7-3 to TRBJ2-1; D may be TRBD1 or TRBD2 (5 bases each). Trimming took off 5 bases at V and 7 bases at J, with 24 bases between the two ends. CDR3 size: 17 residues. The germline gives CDR1 SGHTA, CDR2 FQGTGA. CDR3 region: CASSPLAGGHLRNEQFF. CDR3 in DNA: TGTGCCAGCAGCCCATTGGCAGGAGGACACCTTAGGAATGAGCAGTTCTTC.

The chain couples TRBV20-1 to TRBJ1-4; a possible D gene is TRBD1 (5 bases). The CDR3 runs to 14 residues. Germline V gene sequence: CDR1 DFQATT, CDR2 SNEGSKA (reference sequence). The V end lost 1 base, the J end lost 8 bases, and 14 bases lay between the germline ends. This chain's CDR3 is CSARALGEVEKLFF. As DNA, the CDR3 is TGCAGTGCTAGAGCGTTGGGGGAGGTGGAAAAACTGTTTTTT.

This rearrangement joins TRBV20-1 to TRBJ1-1, with D possibly being TRBD1 (5 bases). Trimming took off 4 bases at V and 3 bases at J, with 15 bases between the two ends. Germline V gives CDR1 DFQATT, CDR2 SNEGSKA (reference sequence). The CDR3 spans 14 residues. The CDR3 protein is CSATWLGPDTEAFF. The CDR3, as DNA: TGCAGTGCTACCTGGCTGGGGCCGGACACTGAAGCTTTCTTT.

The gene calls are TRBV4-2 and TRBJ1-3, with 7 bases matching TRBD1. From germline, CDR1 is LGHNA and CDR2 YNFKEQ. This CDR3 has 14 amino acids. V shed 3 bases and J 8 bases; nucleotides not matched to a gene: 7. The DNA of the CDR3 is TGTGCCAGCAGCCATGGACAGGTAGCGGACACCATATATTTT. It codes for CASSHGQVADTIYF.

This chain joins TRBV4-3 and TRBJ1-6; TRBD1 matches 7 bases. V shed 4 bases and J 7 bases; nucleotides not matched to a gene: 10. Per the germline V gene, CDR1 is LGHNA and CDR2 is YSLEER. The CDR3 is 16 residues long. CDR3 sequence: CASSLGLTGPNSPLHF. The CDR3 nucleotides are TGCGCCAGCAGCCTTGGGTTGACAGGGCCCAATTCACCCCTCCACTTT.

Only a few counts were recorded for this clonotype. The chain joins TRBV19 to TRBJ2-5; 12 bases line up with TRBD2. Germline V gene lookup returns CDR1 LNHDA and CDR2 SQIVND (reference sequence). The V and J ends lost 5 bases and 5 bases, in that order; junction bases with no gene match: 3. This CDR3 spans 14 amino acids. The DNA of the CDR3 is TGTGCCAGTAGTGTCGGGACTAGCGGGGAGACCCAGTACTTC. This gives the protein CASSVGTSGETQYF.